What follows are 32 T cell receptor beta chains derived from one specimen sequenced in a study of cytomegalovirus exposure and HLA in healthy donors. The PCR employed 60 Vbeta primers together with 13 Jbeta primers. This table comes from immunoSEQ multiplex PCR, and its TCRdb copy is limited to in-frame clones, with some not included. The data hold about 160,000 clones, with roughly 79% observed a single time. The sample consisted of PBMCs. The receptors derive from a woman aged 50 to 60 in good health and CMV-seronegative.

This chain links TRBV30 with TRBJ1-2; TRBD1 aligns across 7 bases. The V and J ends lost 2 bases and 4 bases, in that order; junction bases with no gene match: 4. CDR1 is GTSNPN and CDR2 is SVGIG in the germline V gene (reference sequence). The CDR3 is made up of 13 amino acids. CDR3 bases: TGTGCCTGGAGTCCACAGGGGCGCTATGGCTACACCTTC. It encodes CAWSPQGRYGYTF.

This rearrangement joins TRBV30 to TRBJ2-7; 10 bases agree with TRBD2. Germline V gene sequence: CDR1 GTSNPN, CDR2 SVGIG (reference sequence). The V segment lost 0 bases and the J segment 5 bases; nucleotides outside the gene matches: 13. The CDR3 totals 17 residues. The CDR3: CAWSVEIPGTSAHEQYF. CDR3 coding DNA: TGTGCCTGGAGTGTGGAAATACCTGGGACTAGCGCACACGAGCAGTACTTC.

This clone showed up just a few times. The chain is built from TRBV7-2 and TRBJ1-1; D is uncertain. The germline V gene has CDR1 SGHTA and CDR2 FQGNSA. The CDR3 is 13 amino acids. V dropped 1 base and J dropped 8 bases, with 11 bases sitting between them. The CDR3 sequence is CASSLGGQTEAFF. Written as DNA, the CDR3 is TGTGCCAGCAGCTTAGGCGGGCAGACAGAAGCTTTCTTT.

This chain uses TRBV4-2 with TRBJ2-7; 11 nucleotides match TRBD2. The germline V gene encodes CDR1 LGHNA and CDR2 YNFKEQ. The CDR3 is made up of 15 amino acids. Unmatched junction bases numbered 2, after V lost 2 bases and J lost 2 bases. Here the CDR3 reads CASSQLAGGTYEQYF. In DNA form, the CDR3 reads TGTGCCAGCAGCCAATTAGCGGGGGGGACCTACGAGCAGTACTTC.

V usage is TRBV2 and J usage is TRBJ1-6; 9 bases match TRBD1. CDR3 length: 15 residues. The J segment lost 10 bases and the V segment lost 0 bases, leaving 4 bases of the junction unmatched. Germline V CDR1 and CDR2: SNHLY, FYNNEI. The chain's CDR3 is CASSEAQGAWSPLHF. The CDR3 coding sequence is TGTGCCAGCAGTGAAGCACAGGGGGCTTGGTCACCCCTCCACTTT.

This clone appeared once. Here the CDR3 reads CASSFAGKEQFF. In DNA, the CDR3 is TGTGCCAGCAGCTTTGCCGGGAAGGAGCAGTTCTTC. The chain recombines TRBV5-4 with TRBJ2-1, with TRBD2 as a possible D gene (5 bases). Germline V gene sequence: CDR1 SGHNT, CDR2 YYREEE (reference sequence). The CDR3 loop spans 12 amino acids. V was pared by 2 bases and J by 10 bases, with 10 bases between.

J is TRBJ2-7 and V is TRBV16; 10 nucleotides agree with TRBD2. The CDR3 loop spans 16 amino acids. Trimming cost V 3 bases and J 7 bases; bases outside gene matches: 12. Germline CDR1 KGHSY, CDR2 FQNENV. The CDR3 region has the DNA TGTGCCAGCAGCCAGTCTAACGGACTAGCGGCCCGAGAGCAGTACTTC. Its translation is CASSQSNGLAAREQYF.

The V call is TRBV5-4, the J call TRBJ2-5; the D is unclear. The CDR3 consists of 14 residues. Germline-derived CDR1 and CDR2 are SGHNT and YYREEE (reference sequence). V was trimmed by 1 base and J by 7 bases, leaving 14 bases between them. This CDR3 reads CASSLNQVLSTQYF. For the CDR3, the DNA is TGTGCCAGCAGCTTGAATCAGGTCCTGTCGACCCAGTACTTC. The full variable domain, its missing parts supplied by reference TRBV5-4 and TRBJ2-5, is ETGVTQSPTHLIKTRGQQVTLRCSSQSGHNTVSWYQQALGQGPQFIFQYYREEENGRGNFPPRFSGLQFPNYSSELNVNALELDDSALYLCASSLNQVLSTQYFGPGTRLLVL.

This clone was found a few times. V gene TRBV6-5 combines with J gene TRBJ2-1; 15 bases map to TRBD2. Germline-derived CDR1 and CDR2 are MNHEY and SVGAGI. With 6 bases clipped from V and 7 bases from J, the junction kept 4 bases outside the gene matches. This CDR3 contains 15 residues. The CDR3 DNA reads as TGTGCCAGCAGCGGACTAGCGGGAGGGCCAAATGAGCAGTTCTTC. Translating it yields CASSGLAGGPNEQFF.

In its sample, this clone was seen a few times. This chain connects TRBV27 to TRBJ2-7, with TRBD1 identical over 11 bases. V lost 8 bases to trimming and J lost 4 bases; unmatched junction nucleotides: 1. The CDR3 runs to 12 residues. CDR1 MNHEY and CDR2 SMNVEV come from the germline V gene (reference sequence). The CDR3 region has the DNA TGTGCCAGCCGGGACAGGGGGTACGAGCAGTACTTC. This translates into CASRDRGYEQYF.

V and J are TRBV7-2 and TRBJ2-3, with 8 bases lining up with TRBD1. The CDR3 length is 13 residues. The V gene end was trimmed by 5 bases and the J gene end by 8 bases; junction bases not matched to a gene: 6. In germline, CDR1 is SGHTA, CDR2 FQGNSA. This CDR3 is CASSTRQGFTQYF. For the CDR3, the DNA is TGTGCCAGCAGCACCAGACAGGGGTTTACGCAGTATTTT. The full variable domain, with the rest looked up from reference TRBV7-2 and TRBJ2-3, is GAGVSQSPSNKVTEKGKDVELRCDPISGHTALYWYRQSLGQGLEFLIYFQGNSAPDKSGLPSDRFSAERTGGSVSTLTIQRTQQEDSAVYLCASSTRQGFTQYFGPGTRLTVL.

The chain couples TRBV6-1 to TRBJ2-3; tentative D call: TRBD1 (6 bases). CDR1 and CDR2 (germline): MNHNS, SASEGT. V lost 3 bases and J 2 bases, leaving 9 bases between the germline ends. The CDR3 loop spans 14 amino acids. The CDR3 reads CASSEGQPTDTQYF. The CDR3 DNA reads TGTGCCAGCAGTGAGGGACAACCCACAGATACGCAGTATTTT.

A note on this clone: This same CDR3 is encoded by further DNA sequences in the sample. The rearrangement joins TRBV4-3 to TRBJ1-3; D gene ambiguous. The CDR3 is 16 residues long. Germline CDR1 LGHNA, CDR2 YSLEER. The V end was cut by 0 bases, the J end by 3 bases, with 12 bases between. CDR3 amino acids: CASSQDSSGYGNTIYF. CDR3 sequence (DNA): TGCGCCAGCAGCCAAGATTCATCGGGGTATGGAAACACCATATATTTT.

The chain employs TRBV28 and TRBJ1-1; D is possibly TRBD1 (6 bases). There are 13 residues in the CDR3. Trimming took 6 bases from V and 6 from J, leaving 14 bases between them. Per germline, CDR1 MDHEN and CDR2 SYDVKM. Here the CDR3 reads CASSKAGQSEAFF. DNA for the CDR3: TGTGCCAGCAGCAAGGCTGGACAGTCTGAAGCTTTCTTT.

The chain joins TRBV7-2 to TRBJ2-1; 11 nucleotides line up with TRBD2. V gave up 3 bases and J gave up 9 bases; unmatched junction bases: 4. In germline, CDR1 is SGHTA, CDR2 FQGNSA. This CDR3 is built from 14 residues. The DNA of the CDR3 is TGTGCCAGCAGCTTTAGCGGGAGGGCGGGTGAGCAGTTCTTC. This codes for CASSFSGRAGEQFF.

The chain is built from TRBV4-3 and TRBJ2-5; D remains unclear. V lost 4 bases, J lost 3 bases, and 9 bases lay in between. This CDR3 comprises 13 residues. Germline values: CDR1 LGHNA, CDR2 YSLEER. CDR3 protein: CASSPRHKETQYF. As DNA, the CDR3 is TGCGCCAGCAGCCCGAGACACAAAGAGACCCAGTACTTC.

To note about this clone: This same CDR3 is encoded by further DNA sequences in the sample. The V gene is TRBV9, the J gene TRBJ1-1, with a possible D match to TRBD1 (5 bases). The V gene's germline CDR1 is SGDLS and CDR2 YYNGEE. V lost 0 bases, J lost 7 bases, and 10 bases lay in between. The CDR3 is 13 amino acids. CDR3 bases: TGTGCCAGCAGCGTAGCAGTGGGGGGTGAAGCTTTCTTT. Residues: CASSVAVGGEAFF.

This sequence joins TRBV5-1 and TRBJ2-3, with a tentative D call TRBD2 (5 bases). The CDR3 has 16 amino acids. The germline V gene encodes CDR1 SGHRS and CDR2 YFSETQ. Trimming removed 4 bases from V and 3 bases from J, with 18 bases in between. Here the CDR3 DNA reads TGCGCCAGCAGCCCCCTTGGTGGGAGTACGACAGATACGCAGTATTTT. Translated, it gives CASSPLGGSTTDTQYF.

This chain joins TRBV19 and TRBJ2-7, with TRBD2 identical over 10 bases. The CDR3 length is 14 residues. The ends lost 5 bases at V and 6 bases at J; junction bases unmatched: 7. From germline, CDR1 is LNHDA and CDR2 SQIVND (reference sequence). The CDR3 is CASSASGLAIEQYF. The CDR3 nucleotides are TGTGCCAGTAGTGCCTCGGGACTAGCGATCGAGCAGTACTTC.

V usage is TRBV5-4 and J usage is TRBJ2-3, with a possible D match to TRBD2 (5 bases). The CDR3 contains 15 residues. Germline CDR1 is SGHNT and CDR2 is YYREEE (reference sequence). The V gene lost 3 bases and the J gene lost 4 bases, with 15 bases spanning the gap. The CDR3 here is CASSSGGSDADTQYF. The CDR3 bases are TGTGCCAGCAGCTCCGGAGGTTCCGACGCAGATACGCAGTATTTT.

This CDR3 is CASSIGTGALFF. For the CDR3, the DNA is TGTGCCAGTAGTATCGGGACAGGGGCTCTCTTCTTT. The chain has TRBV19 and TRBJ1-1; TRBD1 matches at 10 bases. CDR3 length: 12 residues. Germline lookup yields CDR1 LNHDA and CDR2 SQIVND (reference sequence). Trimming removed 3 bases from V and 14 bases from J; junction bases left unmatched: 6.

This chain links TRBV7-2 with TRBJ1-5, with 9 bases that match TRBD1. The CDR3 sequence is 17 residues long. After removal of 5 bases from V and 2 bases from J, the junction contained 10 bases not matched to a gene. Germline CDR1 reads SGHTA; CDR2 reads FQGNSA. CDR3 DNA sequence: TGTGCCAGCAGCCTAGGACAGGGGAATCGTGGCAATCAGCCCCAGCATTTT. Amino acids: CASSLGQGNRGNQPQHF.

The J gene is TRBJ2-4, the V gene TRBV5-8, with D possibly matching TRBD2 (6 bases). CDR1 SGHTS and CDR2 YDEGEE come from the germline V gene. With 4 bases removed from V and 6 bases from J, the gap between germline ends came to 14 bases. CDR3 size: 14 residues. This CDR3 is CASSRLNGGNIQYF. The CDR3, as DNA: TGTGCCAGCAGCCGTCTCAACGGGGGAAACATTCAGTACTTC.

The table lists this clone with a count of one. V and J are TRBV7-9 and TRBJ1-1; tentatively, D is TRBD1 (6 bases). This CDR3 is built from 15 residues. With 5 bases removed from V and 1 base from J, the gap between germline ends came to 14 bases. Germline-derived CDR1 and CDR2 are SEHNR and FQNEAQ (reference sequence). The CDR3, as DNA: TGTGCCAGCAGCCCTCGACAGGCTGGGAACACTGAAGCTTTCTTT. Residues: CASSPRQAGNTEAFF.

This clone was observed a handful of times. The chain recombines TRBV12-5 with TRBJ2-5; the D gene is possibly TRBD2 (6 bases). This CDR3 region has 14 residues. Germline V gene sequence: CDR1 LGHNT, CDR2 FRNRAP. V was pared by 5 bases and J by 5 bases, with 15 bases between. The CDR3 loop reads CASGPWGDAETQYF. For the CDR3, the DNA is TGTGCTAGTGGTCCGTGGGGGGATGCGGAGACCCAGTACTTC.

This clone was picked up a small number of times. This sequence joins TRBV6-6 and TRBJ1-1, with D maybe TRBD1 (5 bases). Trimming left V 6 bases short and J 2 bases short, with 13 bases between. This CDR3 has 14 amino acids. Germline assignment: CDR1 MNHNY and CDR2 SVGAGI (reference sequence). The CDR3 DNA reads as TGTGCCAGCAGGCAGACAGATTTTAACACTGAAGCTTTCTTT. This encodes CASRQTDFNTEAFF.

The chain combines TRBV7-2 with TRBJ1-2; D not certain. CDR3 length equals 14 residues. V was pared by 3 bases and J by 2 bases, with 10 bases between. The germline V gene has CDR1 SGHTA and CDR2 FQGNSA. The CDR3: CASSLGTMNYGYTF. The CDR3 DNA is TGTGCCAGCAGCTTGGGCACAATGAACTATGGCTACACCTTC.

The chain has TRBV6-5 and TRBJ2-4; TRBD2 agrees at 10 bases. CDR3 size: 15 residues. After removal of 0 bases from V and 10 bases from J, the junction contained 6 bases not matched to a gene. The V gene's germline CDR1 is MNHEY and CDR2 SVGAGI. The CDR3 DNA follows: TGTGCCAGCAGTTACTCGGCTAGCGGGAGCGGAATTCAGTACTTC. This codes for CASSYSASGSGIQYF.

The chain combines TRBV9 with TRBJ1-6; 7 nucleotides line up with TRBD1. This CDR3 has 15 amino acids. V was pared by 0 bases and J by 9 bases, with 6 bases of the junction left unmatched. Germline V gene data show CDR1 as SGDLS and CDR2 as YYNGEE. The CDR3 DNA is TGTGCCAGCAGCGTAGAGGACAGGTGGTTTTCACCCCTCCACTTT. Translated: CASSVEDRWFSPLHF.

On this clone itself: The same CDR3 arises from other DNA sequences in this sample as well. The genes are TRBV9 and TRBJ2-3, with 7 bases that match TRBD2. Germline CDR1 is SGDLS and CDR2 is YYNGEE. The CDR3 sequence is 15 residues long. J lost 6 bases, V lost 0 bases, and 7 bases had no gene match. CDR3 amino acids: CASSVGGGPGDTQYF. The CDR3 DNA sequence: TGTGCCAGCAGCGTAGGGGGAGGGCCAGGGGATACGCAGTATTTT.

This chain links TRBV9 with TRBJ2-1; 8 nucleotides align to TRBD1. V lost 4 bases and J lost 9; bases outside the gene matches: 12. The V gene's germline CDR1 is SGDLS and CDR2 YYNGEE. CDR3 length: 15 amino acids. DNA for the CDR3: TGTGCCAGCAGCACCGACAGGGGAAAGTTTGGTGAGCAGTTCTTC. Amino acid sequence: CASSTDRGKFGEQFF. Drawing the rest from reference TRBV9 and TRBJ2-1, the complete variable domain is DSGVTQTPKHLITATGQRVTLRCSPRSGDLSVYWYQQSLDQGLQFLIQYYNGEERAKGNILERFSAQQFPDLHSELNLSSLELGDSALYFCASSTDRGKFGEQFFGPGTRLTVL.

The chain is built from TRBV4-1 and TRBJ2-7; D not resolved. In germline, CDR1 is MGHRA, CDR2 YSYEKL. The CDR3 length is 14 residues. Trimming pared 0 bases from V and 3 bases from J, leaving 9 bases between. CDR3 loop: CASSQELIFYEQYF. In nucleotides, the CDR3 is TGCGCCAGCAGCCAAGAACTTATTTTCTACGAGCAGTACTTC.